Sequencing of this T cell receptor (beta chain) was carried out in a study of beta chain features in type 1 diabetes. Populations isolated by sorting all had purity greater than 95%. Regarding this clone: Its target is not known.

Study findings and constraints: For cells with high TCR expression, cDNA sequencing could yield over-representation. Patients and controls would be equally affected if PCR favored shorter templates. Among patients, naive, central memory and Treg TCRB repertoires appeared more similar than among healthy donors. People with Type 1 diabetes carried modestly yet significantly shorter TCRB CDR3s in all four CD4+ subsets.

TCRB transcripts that were expressed got sequenced, as all of the isolated RNA had been reverse transcribed. The table came from immunoSEQ multiplex PCR; TCRdb's copy has only in-frame clones and leaves some out. Here the sample spans a few hundred thousand clones, about 10% being singletons. This clonotype originated in a man aged 25-45 years with type 1 diabetes. The sample consisted of central memory CD4+ T cells from blood.

The CDR3 here is CSAREPRYTF. CDR3 sequence (DNA): TGCAGTGCTAGAGAGCCACGCTACACCTTC. The chain carries TRBV20-1 and TRBJ1-2; D unresolved. V was pared by 0 bases and J by 9 bases, with 5 bases between. The CDR3 covers 10 residues. In germline, CDR1 is DFQATT, CDR2 SNEGSKA (reference sequence).